This T cell receptor (beta chain) was profiled in a study of CD8 T cells in ankylosing spondylitis. CDR3 length: 14 residues. The J segment lost 5 bases and the V segment lost 8 bases, leaving 11 bases of the junction unmatched. This clonotype was observed many times. Its antigen is still unknown. Libraries of TCR beta came from quantitative 5'-RACE with molecular barcodes. TCRdb fed the 5' RACE reads into MiXCR, producing one record per CDR3 protein. The table lists under 450,000 distinct CDR3 sequences, roughly 15% of them singletons. Study conclusions and caveats: The authors reported significant enrichment of disease-linked clones in matched ankylosing spondylitis synovial fluid. Characteristic of ankylosing spondylitis blood, it appeared, was a TCR beta motif comprising several highly homologous variants. A subset of motif variants has previously been described in the synovial fluid and blood of reactive arthritis. Disease-linked clones were found to be CD8+ and relatively rare in peripheral blood.

Material: blood, either unsorted or a sorted T cell fraction (not recorded which). The chain joins TRBV12-3 or TRBV12-4 to TRBJ1-1; TRBD1 aligns across 7 bases. This sequence was found in a male donor with ankylosing spondylitis. CDR3 loop: CASRDRVGGTEAFF. DNA of the CDR3: TGTGCCAGCCGAGACAGGGTAGGAGGTACTGAAGCTTTCTTT.